This entry features one TCR beta chain sequence. The sample originates from a study of blood T cell repertoires in COVID-19. Study details: Whether acute or convalescent, the COVID-19 samples came from the United States, Italy and Spain.

Germline V lookup: CDR1 MNHNY, CDR2 SVGAGI (reference sequence). The CDR3 runs to 16 residues. Trimming took 2 bases from V and 3 from J, leaving 16 bases between them. Authors' data handling: By means of reference gene primer amplification, nucleated cell counts were estimated. Clones were read by immunoSEQ multiplex PCR, and TCRdb kept only the in-frame ones, dropping some. From that table come the V and J calls and clone size; the DNA was used to work out D and trimming. The sample lists 200,000 or so clones, 75% to 90% occurring once. Material: peripheral blood. The clonotype comes from a human donor in a cohort sampled during active COVID-19. The chain employs TRBV6-6 and TRBJ1-2; perhaps TRBD1 as D (5 bases). The CDR3 coding sequence is TGTGCCAGCAGTTACGAGCAGGGCAGGGTATACTATGGCTACACCTTC. Translated: CASSYEQGRVYYGYTF.